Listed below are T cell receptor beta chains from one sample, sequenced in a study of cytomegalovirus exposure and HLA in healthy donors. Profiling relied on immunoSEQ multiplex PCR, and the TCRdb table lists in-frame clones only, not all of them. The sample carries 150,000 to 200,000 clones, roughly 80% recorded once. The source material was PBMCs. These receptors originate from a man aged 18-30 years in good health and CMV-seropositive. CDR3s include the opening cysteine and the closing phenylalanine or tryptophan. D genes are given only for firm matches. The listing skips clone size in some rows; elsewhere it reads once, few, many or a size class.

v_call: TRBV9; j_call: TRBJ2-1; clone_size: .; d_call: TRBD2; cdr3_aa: CASSPGSGRAENEQFF; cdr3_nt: TGTGCCAGCAGCCCCGGTAGCGGGAGGGCCGAAAATGAGCAGTTCTTC
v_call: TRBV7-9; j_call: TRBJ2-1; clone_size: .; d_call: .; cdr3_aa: CSSSLGTSSWNEQFF; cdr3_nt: TGTTCCAGCAGCCTCGGAACTAGCAGTTGGAATGAGCAGTTCTTC
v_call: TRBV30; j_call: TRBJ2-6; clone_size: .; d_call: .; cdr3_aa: CAWSAGTGANVLTF; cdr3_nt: TGTGCCTGGAGTGCGGGGACTGGGGCCAACGTCCTGACTTTC
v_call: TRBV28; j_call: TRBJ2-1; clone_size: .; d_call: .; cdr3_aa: CASSLAQGRQFF; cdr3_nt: TGTGCCAGCAGTTTAGCGCAGGGCAGGCAGTTCTTC
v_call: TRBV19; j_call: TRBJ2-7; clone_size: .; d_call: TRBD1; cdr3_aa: CASSTGPDRPSYF; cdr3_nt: TGTGCCAGTAGTACTGGCCCGGACAGGCCATCGTACTTC
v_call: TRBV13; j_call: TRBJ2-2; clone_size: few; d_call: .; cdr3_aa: CASSSRGNTGELFF; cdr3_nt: TGTGCCAGCAGCTCCCGGGGTAACACCGGGGAGCTGTTTTTT
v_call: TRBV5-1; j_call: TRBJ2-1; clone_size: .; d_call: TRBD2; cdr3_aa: CASSYSGRDNEQFF; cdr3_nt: TGCGCCAGCAGCTATAGCGGGAGGGACAATGAGCAGTTCTTC
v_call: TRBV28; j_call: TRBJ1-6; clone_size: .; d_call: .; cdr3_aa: CASSCQREAYNSPLHF; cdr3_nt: TGTGCCAGCAGTTGCCAAAGAGAGGCCTATAATTCACCCCTCCACTTT
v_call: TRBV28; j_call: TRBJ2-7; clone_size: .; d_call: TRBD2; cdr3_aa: CASRPVQGLIDYEQYF; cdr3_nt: TGTGCCAGCCGCCCGGTGCAGGGACTAATTGATTACGAGCAGTACTTC
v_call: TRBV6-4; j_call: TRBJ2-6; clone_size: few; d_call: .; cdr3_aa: CASSDKHSGANVLTF; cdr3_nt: TGTGCCAGCAGTGACAAGCACTCTGGGGCCAACGTCCTGACTTTC
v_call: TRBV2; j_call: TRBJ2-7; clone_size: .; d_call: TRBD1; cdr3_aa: CAIRNRGPGDYEQYF; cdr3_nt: TGTGCCATAAGAAACAGGGGGCCTGGAGACTACGAGCAGTACTTC
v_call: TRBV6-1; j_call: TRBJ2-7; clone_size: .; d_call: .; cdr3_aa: CASSPRGLSEEQYF; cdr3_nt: TGTGCCAGCAGTCCACGCGGGCTGTCGGAAGAGCAGTACTTC
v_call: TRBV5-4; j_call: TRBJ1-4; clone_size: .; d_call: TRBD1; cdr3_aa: CASSLETGRNEKLFF; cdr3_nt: TGTGCCAGCAGCTTGGAGACAGGGCGGAATGAAAAACTGTTTTTT
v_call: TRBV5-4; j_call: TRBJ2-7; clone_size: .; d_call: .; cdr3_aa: CASSSGQSEQYF; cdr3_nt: TGTGCCAGCAGCTCCGGACAGTCTGAGCAGTACTTC
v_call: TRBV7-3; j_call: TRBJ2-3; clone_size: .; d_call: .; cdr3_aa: CASSSRPQGSTDTQYF; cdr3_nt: TGTGCCAGCAGCTCTCGTCCACAGGGCAGCACAGATACGCAGTATTTT
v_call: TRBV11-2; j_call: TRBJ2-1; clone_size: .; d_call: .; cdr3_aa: CASSLGVSRGRKQFF; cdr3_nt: TGTGCCAGCAGCTTAGGAGTTTCGCGGGGAAGGAAGCAGTTCTTC
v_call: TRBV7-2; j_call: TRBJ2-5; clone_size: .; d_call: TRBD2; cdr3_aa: CASSLGLAETETQYF; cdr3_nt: TGTGCCAGCAGCTTAGGACTAGCGGAGACAGAGACCCAGTACTTC
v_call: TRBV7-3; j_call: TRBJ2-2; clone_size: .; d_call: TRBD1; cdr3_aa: CASSSRQGALTGELFF; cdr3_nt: TGTGCCAGCAGCTCCCGACAGGGGGCGCTGACCGGGGAGCTGTTTTTT
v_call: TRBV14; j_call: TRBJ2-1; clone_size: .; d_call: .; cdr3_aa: CASSQDREADSSWEQFF; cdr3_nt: TGTGCCAGCAGCCAAGATCGAGAGGCGGACTCATCATGGGAGCAGTTCTTC
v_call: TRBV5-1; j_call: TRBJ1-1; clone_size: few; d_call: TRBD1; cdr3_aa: CASSLGTGENTEAFF; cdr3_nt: TGCGCCAGCAGCTTGGGAACAGGGGAGAACACTGAAGCTTTCTTT